The 20 T cell receptor beta chains listed next were all sequenced from one sample in a study of identical twins. MiXCR, applied by TCRdb to the 5' RACE reads, yields one record per CDR3 protein. This table holds about 240,000 distinct CDR3 sequences, over 9.5% found once. What was sequenced was memory T cells sorted from blood. The receptors derive from a man aged 50 or older in good health.

This clonotype has a handful of counts. The chain employs TRBV6-2 or TRBV6-3 and TRBJ2-2, with D possibly being TRBD1 (6 bases). This CDR3 comprises 14 residues. Trimming left V 4 bases short and J 6 bases short, with 12 bases between. CDR1 is MNHEY and CDR2 is SVGEGT in the germline V gene. This chain's CDR3 is CASSFQQGPGELFF. The CDR3 DNA reads TGTGCCAGCAGTTTTCAACAGGGCCCCGGGGAGCTGTTTTTT.

This clonotype has a handful of counts. The rearrangement uses TRBV20-1 and TRBJ2-7; no reliable D call. In germline, CDR1 is DFQATT, CDR2 SNEGSKA (reference sequence). This CDR3 has 15 amino acids. Trimming pared 0 bases from V and 7 bases from J, leaving 19 bases between. The CDR3 here is CSARDGFKPNREQYF. The DNA of the CDR3 is TGCAGTGCTAGAGATGGGTTTAAACCAAATCGGGAGCAGTACTTC.

There are a few counts of this clonotype. This rearrangement joins TRBV18 to TRBJ2-3; the D gene is possibly TRBD1 (6 bases). V lost 6 bases to trimming and J lost 4 bases, with 17 bases between them. From germline, CDR1 is KGHSH and CDR2 LQKENI. This CDR3 is built from 15 residues. This CDR3 reads CASSLTGSMADTQYF. The CDR3, as DNA: TGTGCCAGCTCCCTGACAGGTTCAATGGCAGATACGCAGTATTTT.

This clonotype was counted at least ten times. The chain recombines TRBV12-3 or TRBV12-4 with TRBJ1-5; a weak D match, TRBD1 (5 bases). This CDR3 has 17 amino acids. V shed 0 bases and J shed 3 bases, with 15 bases lying between them. The CDR3 nucleotides are TGTGCCAGCAGTTTAGCGTTAGGGACGGCGTACAATCAGCCCCAGCATTTT. Amino acid sequence: CASSLALGTAYNQPQHF.

There are a few counts of this clonotype. The rearrangement links TRBV6-1 to TRBJ1-2, with a possible D match to TRBD1 (5 bases). V gave up 6 bases and J gave up 0 bases, with 11 bases separating them. The CDR3 covers 14 residues. Per the germline V gene, CDR1 is MNHNS and CDR2 is SASEGT. The CDR3, as DNA: TGTGCCAGCAGCCAGGGTGAATCTAACTATGGCTACACCTTC. Amino acids: CASSQGESNYGYTF.

This clonotype was seen only a few times. V and J are TRBV7-6 and TRBJ1-6; D is unresolved. Germline-derived CDR1 and CDR2 are SGHVS and FNYEAQ. The CDR3 loop spans 14 amino acids. The V gene lost 2 bases and the J gene lost 8 bases, with 10 bases spanning the gap. CDR3 sequence: CASSLSTADSPLHF. The CDR3 DNA follows: TGTGCCAGCAGCTTAAGTACAGCTGATTCACCCCTCCACTTT.

In this sample, this clonotype turned up many times. This chain uses TRBV19 with TRBJ2-2; TRBD1 matches at 7 bases. This CDR3 is 17 amino acids long. Germline-derived CDR1 and CDR2 are LNHDA and SQIVND (reference sequence). V gave up 1 base and J gave up 2 bases; unmatched junction bases: 7. The CDR3 bases are TGTGCCAGTAGTATAGGGGACAGACTGATTAACACCGGGGAGCTGTTTTTT. Encoded protein: CASSIGDRLINTGELFF.

This clonotype was detected a few times. This chain joins TRBV3-1 and TRBJ1-6, with D possibly being TRBD1 (5 bases). This CDR3 has 16 residues. The ends were cut back, 0 bases at V and 9 bases at J, with 15 bases in the middle. CDR1 and CDR2 from the germline V gene are LGHDT and YNNKEL (reference sequence). As DNA, the CDR3 is TGTGCCAGCAGCCAAGATGGGGCAGTCTGGGCTTCACCCCTCCACTTT. This gives the protein CASSQDGAVWASPLHF.

This clonotype was observed many times. V gene TRBV28 combines with J gene TRBJ1-4; 8 bases are a match to TRBD1. Germline CDR1 is MDHEN and CDR2 is SYDVKM. Unmatched junction bases numbered 8, after V lost 8 bases and J lost 3 bases. The CDR3 covers 15 residues. The CDR3 loop reads CASGDQGAANEKLFF. The CDR3 nucleotides read TGTGCCAGCGGGGATCAGGGGGCGGCTAATGAAAAACTGTTTTTT.

This clonotype occurred many times. The chain joins TRBV5-6 to TRBJ2-5; D may match TRBD1 or TRBD2 (5 bases each). The V gene lost 4 bases and the J gene lost 2 bases, with 27 bases spanning the gap. The CDR3 has 19 amino acids. Germline CDR1 and CDR2: SGHDT and YYEEEE. The DNA for the CDR3 is TGTGCCAGCAGCGGTGGGACGGCAGCCTCCCTCTCTATTCAAGAGACCCAGTACTTC. This gives the protein CASSGGTAASLSIQETQYF.

This clonotype was recorded many times. The V and J genes are TRBV27 and TRBJ2-1; possibly TRBD2 for D (6 bases). V lost 7 bases to trimming and J lost 2 bases, with 21 bases between them. CDR1 and CDR2 from the germline V gene are MNHEY and SMNVEV (reference sequence). The CDR3 is 17 amino acids. CDR3 sequence: CASNSARRLEAYNEQFF. The CDR3, as DNA: TGTGCCAGCAATTCCGCCCGACGACTAGAAGCCTACAATGAGCAGTTCTTC.

The chain employs TRBV11-2 and TRBJ1-2, with a tentative D call TRBD1 (6 bases). Per the germline V gene, CDR1 is SGHAT and CDR2 is FQNNGV. CDR3 length: 15 amino acids. V was trimmed by 6 bases and J by 3 bases, leaving 17 bases between them. The CDR3 here is CASRPGAGLDYGYTF. CDR3 sequence (DNA): TGTGCCAGCAGACCAGGGGCAGGGCTAGACTATGGCTACACCTTC.

This clonotype was seen ten or more times. J is TRBJ2-4 and V is TRBV28; D is unresolved. The V end was cut by 4 bases, the J end by 9 bases, with 16 bases between. The length of the CDR3 is 14 residues. Germline V CDR1 and CDR2: MDHEN, SYDVKM. The CDR3 region is CASSSGDLLGIQYF. The CDR3 nucleotides read TGTGCCAGCAGTTCGGGCGATCTTCTGGGCATTCAGTACTTC.

This sequence joins TRBV7-2 and TRBJ2-3, with 9 bases that match TRBD2. V lost 2 bases and J lost 1; bases outside the gene matches: 4. From germline, CDR1 is SGHTA and CDR2 FQGNSA. The CDR3 has 16 amino acids. The CDR3 nucleotides are TGTGCCAGCAGCTTAAAGGGACTAGCCCGCACAGATACGCAGTATTTT. Translating gives CASSLKGLARTDTQYF.

This clonotype was recorded at least ten times. The rearrangement links TRBV5-1 to TRBJ2-5, with 10 bases matching TRBD2. This CDR3 has 15 residues. V lost 4 bases and J lost 4; bases outside the gene matches: 7. Germline loops: CDR1 SGHRS, CDR2 YFSETQ. Written as DNA, the CDR3 is TGCGCCAGCAGCCTGACTAGCGGGCTCACAGAGACCCAGTACTTC. Translating gives CASSLTSGLTETQYF.

This clonotype was seen repeatedly, ten times or more. V usage is TRBV5-8 and J usage is TRBJ2-1; D not resolved. Trimming took 0 bases from V and 0 from J, leaving 7 bases between them. From germline, CDR1 is SGHTS and CDR2 YDEGEE. The length of the CDR3 is 15 residues. For the CDR3, the DNA is TGTGCCAGCAGCTTGGGGTTGAGCTCCTACAATGAGCAGTTCTTC. Amino acids: CASSLGLSSYNEQFF.

This clonotype was observed many times. This chain joins TRBV2 and TRBJ2-2; the D gene could be TRBD1 or TRBD2 (6 bases each). CDR3 length: 16 residues. Between the trimmed V and J ends, which lost 2 bases and 3 bases, there was a span of 13 bases. Germline-derived CDR1 and CDR2 are SNHLY and FYNNEI. In nucleotides, the CDR3 is TGTGCCAGCAGTGAATTCTCAGGGGAGGACACCGGGGAGCTGTTTTTT. This encodes CASSEFSGEDTGELFF.

This clonotype was found many times. The rearrangement joins TRBV12-3 or TRBV12-4 to TRBJ2-1, with D unclear. Trimming shortened V by 7 bases and J by 3 bases, and 10 bases separated the two germline ends. CDR3 size: 13 residues. The CDR3 spells CASKLDGYNEQFF. The CDR3, as DNA: TGTGCCAGCAAACTCGACGGCTACAATGAGCAGTTCTTC.

This clonotype was seen at least ten times. This chain connects TRBV7-6 to TRBJ2-7, with D maybe TRBD1 (5 bases). The CDR3 extends over 13 amino acids. Per the germline V gene, CDR1 is SGHVS and CDR2 is FNYEAQ. The V end lost 2 bases, the J end lost 4 bases, and 9 bases lay between the germline ends. The CDR3 sequence is CASSLSTGYEQYF. The CDR3 DNA reads TGTGCCAGCAGCTTATCAACAGGTTACGAGCAGTACTTC.

This clonotype was recorded at least ten times. The chain carries TRBV18 and TRBJ2-7, with unresolved D. Germline CDR1 and CDR2: KGHSH and LQKENI. This CDR3 has 13 residues. V was pared by 3 bases and J by 1 base, with 7 bases between. CDR3 sequence: CASSPPHSYEQYF. The CDR3 DNA sequence: TGTGCCAGCTCACCCCCGCATTCCTACGAGCAGTACTTC.